The rows below give T cell receptor beta chains drawn from one sample of a study of blood T cell repertoires in COVID-19. Sequencing was performed with immunoSEQ multiplex PCR; in TCRdb, only in-frame clones are kept and a portion is missing. The sample lists under 200,000 clones; approximately 87% were seen once. The sample was peripheral blood. The receptors were gathered from a man between 18 and 29 years old with active or convalescent COVID-19. Each CDR3 is given with its conserved first and last residue. A D gene is named only where the DNA matches it firmly. The size field is filled for only some rows; it gives once, few, many or a size class.

D gene: NA; J gene: TRBJ2-1; V gene: TRBV6-1; clone size: NA; CDR3 DNA: TGTGCCAGCAGTGAATCGGAGGGAGTCCGCTTCCGGGTATGGGATGAGCAGTTCTTC; CDR3 protein: CASSESEGVRFRVWDEQFF
D gene: NA; J gene: TRBJ2-5; V gene: TRBV24-1; clone size: NA; CDR3 DNA: TGTGCCACCAGTGATTTTGACGCGGGCCGGGAGACCCAGTACTTC; CDR3 protein: CATSDFDAGRETQYF
D gene: TRBD2; J gene: TRBJ2-3; V gene: TRBV2; clone size: NA; CDR3 DNA: TGTGCCAGCAGTAACCAACTAGCGGGGTTTGGGGATACGCAGTATTTT; CDR3 protein: CASSNQLAGFGDTQYF
D gene: NA; J gene: TRBJ2-5; V gene: TRBV4-3; clone size: NA; CDR3 DNA: TGCGCCAGCAGCCGAGGACAAGAAGAGACCCAGTACTTC; CDR3 protein: CASSRGQEETQYF
D gene: NA; J gene: TRBJ1-3; V gene: TRBV28; clone size: NA; CDR3 DNA: TGTGCCAGCAGTTTTCGGAACAGGGGAAACACCATATATTTT; CDR3 protein: CASSFRNRGNTIYF
D gene: NA; J gene: TRBJ1-2; V gene: TRBV29-1; clone size: NA; CDR3 DNA: TGCAGCGTTGCCCCCCGGACAGAGAGCTATGGCTACACCTTC; CDR3 protein: CSVAPRTESYGYTF
D gene: NA; J gene: TRBJ1-1; V gene: TRBV2; clone size: NA; CDR3 DNA: TGTGCCAGCAGAACTCGGGGGACGAACACTGAAGCTTTCTTT; CDR3 protein: CASRTRGTNTEAFF
D gene: NA; J gene: TRBJ1-5; V gene: TRBV24-1; clone size: NA; CDR3 DNA: TGTGCCACCAGTGATTCCCGGGACACCGCTAATCAGCCCCAGCATTTT; CDR3 protein: CATSDSRDTANQPQHF
D gene: NA; J gene: TRBJ2-7; V gene: TRBV5-8; clone size: NA; CDR3 DNA: TGTGCCAGCAGCTATCGACAACAGGGACCCACCTACGAGCAGTACTTC; CDR3 protein: CASSYRQQGPTYEQYF
D gene: TRBD1; J gene: TRBJ2-1; V gene: TRBV28; clone size: once; CDR3 DNA: TGTGCCAGCAGTACGAATATATCTCCCGGGACAGGCAATGAGCAGTTCTTC; CDR3 protein: CASSTNISPGTGNEQFF
D gene: TRBD1; J gene: TRBJ2-1; V gene: TRBV6-4; clone size: once; CDR3 DNA: TGTGCCAGCAGTGAAGAGGGCGGTATGTGGACAGGGAATGAGCAGTTCTTC; CDR3 protein: CASSEEGGMWTGNEQFF
D gene: NA; J gene: TRBJ2-5; V gene: TRBV5-4; clone size: NA; CDR3 DNA: TGTGCCAGCAGCTCCCTGTACTCAAACGAACAGCCTCAAGAGACCCAGTACTTC; CDR3 protein: CASSSLYSNEQPQETQYF
D gene: NA; J gene: TRBJ1-3; V gene: TRBV3-1/TRBV3-2; clone size: NA; CDR3 DNA: TGTGCCAGCAGCCTGGTTACCCAGGGTTTTGGAAACACCATATATTTT; CDR3 protein: CASSLVTQGFGNTIYF
D gene: NA; J gene: TRBJ2-5; V gene: TRBV2; clone size: NA; CDR3 DNA: TGTGCCAGCAGTGAGATTGGTGGGCGAGAGACCCAGTACTTC; CDR3 protein: CASSEIGGRETQYF
D gene: NA; J gene: TRBJ2-7; V gene: TRBV9; clone size: NA; CDR3 DNA: TGTGCCAGCAGCGTTGGTTCGGGAGTAGACGAGCAGTACTTC; CDR3 protein: CASSVGSGVDEQYF
D gene: TRBD1; J gene: TRBJ2-6; V gene: TRBV27; clone size: NA; CDR3 DNA: TGTGCCAGCAGTTTTAGGTGGGACAGGGCCCACAACTCTGGGGCCAACGTCCTGACTTTC; CDR3 protein: CASSFRWDRAHNSGANVLTF
D gene: TRBD1; J gene: TRBJ1-1; V gene: TRBV20-1; clone size: NA; CDR3 DNA: TGCAGTGCTAGTACGGGACAGGTTCGTCAGGGAGCTTTCTTT; CDR3 protein: CSASTGQVRQGAFF
D gene: NA; J gene: TRBJ1-2; V gene: TRBV29-1; clone size: NA; CDR3 DNA: TGCAGCGCCCTTACTGGGACTTGGGGGGACTATGGCTACACCTTC; CDR3 protein: CSALTGTWGDYGYTF
D gene: TRBD1; J gene: TRBJ1-2; V gene: TRBV24-1; clone size: once; CDR3 DNA: TGTGCCACCAGTGACGCGGGACAGGGGTTTCATGGCTACACCTTC; CDR3 protein: CATSDAGQGFHGYTF
D gene: NA; J gene: TRBJ1-1; V gene: TRBV5-1; clone size: NA; CDR3 DNA: TGCGCCAGCAGCTTACAGGGCTTAGACACTGAAGCTTTCTTT; CDR3 protein: CASSLQGLDTEAFF
D gene: TRBD1; J gene: TRBJ2-2; V gene: TRBV6-2/TRBV6-3; clone size: NA; CDR3 DNA: TGTGCCAGCAGCGTTCCCGGGACAGGGGGTCCCGGGGAGCTGTTTTTT; CDR3 protein: CASSVPGTGGPGELFF
D gene: TRBD1; J gene: TRBJ2-3; V gene: TRBV5-1; clone size: NA; CDR3 DNA: TGCGCCAGCTCGACAGGGATCGCAGATACGCAGTATTTT; CDR3 protein: CASSTGIADTQYF
D gene: TRBD2; J gene: TRBJ2-3; V gene: TRBV28; clone size: NA; CDR3 DNA: TGTGCCAGCAGTTTTCCGAGACTAGCTGTTAGCACAGATACGCAGTATTTT; CDR3 protein: CASSFPRLAVSTDTQYF
D gene: NA; J gene: TRBJ1-6; V gene: TRBV27; clone size: NA; CDR3 DNA: TGTGCCAGCAGTTTAAGAGGGGGAATCGAAGATTCACCCCTCCACTTT; CDR3 protein: CASSLRGGIEDSPLHF
D gene: NA; J gene: TRBJ1-5; V gene: TRBV18; clone size: once; CDR3 DNA: TGTGCCAGCTCATCTATGACAGGAGACAATCAGCCCCAGCATTTT; CDR3 protein: CASSSMTGDNQPQHF
D gene: TRBD1; J gene: TRBJ1-5; V gene: TRBV18; clone size: once; CDR3 DNA: TGTGCCAGCTCACCCCACGCAGGGGGAAATCAGCCCCAGCATTTT; CDR3 protein: CASSPHAGGNQPQHF
D gene: NA; J gene: TRBJ2-3; V gene: TRBV10-3; clone size: NA; CDR3 DNA: TGTGCCGTCCGGACAGCCGAGAACACAGATACGCAGTATTTT; CDR3 protein: CAVRTAENTDTQYF
D gene: TRBD2; J gene: TRBJ2-1; V gene: TRBV19; clone size: NA; CDR3 DNA: TGTGCCAGTATCACTAGCGGGGGGGCTCACAATGAGCAGTTCTTC; CDR3 protein: CASITSGGAHNEQFF
D gene: NA; J gene: TRBJ2-1; V gene: TRBV7-8; clone size: NA; CDR3 DNA: TGTGCCAGCAGCTTAGGACAGACACCCTACAATGAGCAGTTCTTC; CDR3 protein: CASSLGQTPYNEQFF
D gene: TRBD1; J gene: TRBJ2-7; V gene: TRBV27; clone size: NA; CDR3 DNA: TGTGCCAGCAGTTCCTCTACAGGGGACCCCTACGAGCAGTACTTC; CDR3 protein: CASSSSTGDPYEQYF
D gene: TRBD1; J gene: TRBJ1-1; V gene: TRBV5-1; clone size: NA; CDR3 DNA: TGCGCCAGCAGCTTATTAAGGACAGGGGGCGCGAGGACTGAAGCTTTCTTT; CDR3 protein: CASSLLRTGGARTEAFF
D gene: TRBD2; J gene: TRBJ2-3; V gene: TRBV19; clone size: NA; CDR3 DNA: TGTGCCAGTGGTAGCGGGAAGGGAGATACGCAGTATTTT; CDR3 protein: CASGSGKGDTQYF
D gene: NA; J gene: TRBJ1-1; V gene: TRBV15; clone size: NA; CDR3 DNA: TGTGCCACCAGCAGAGAGGGCAGTTTGAACACTGAAGCTTTCTTT; CDR3 protein: CATSREGSLNTEAFF
D gene: NA; J gene: TRBJ1-2; V gene: TRBV3-1/TRBV3-2; clone size: NA; CDR3 DNA: TGTGCCAGCAGCCAAGGGACGACAGGATGGGATGGCTACACCTTC; CDR3 protein: CASSQGTTGWDGYTF
D gene: NA; J gene: TRBJ1-2; V gene: TRBV14; clone size: NA; CDR3 DNA: TGTGCCAGCAGCCATACACCAAACTATGGCTACACCTTC; CDR3 protein: CASSHTPNYGYTF
D gene: NA; J gene: TRBJ1-2; V gene: TRBV5-4; clone size: NA; CDR3 DNA: TGTGCCAGCAGCGCCCCCGGGTTAGCTAACTATGGCTACACCTTC; CDR3 protein: CASSAPGLANYGYTF
D gene: NA; J gene: TRBJ1-1; V gene: TRBV12-3/TRBV12-4; clone size: NA; CDR3 DNA: TGTGCCAGTTCGGAGGCCACTGAAGCTTTCTTT; CDR3 protein: CASSEATEAFF
D gene: NA; J gene: TRBJ1-2; V gene: TRBV15; clone size: NA; CDR3 DNA: TGTGCCACCAGCAGAGGGGGGGGAGGAGTAGGCTATGGCTACACCTTC; CDR3 protein: CATSRGGGGVGYGYTF
D gene: TRBD1; J gene: TRBJ1-1; V gene: TRBV3-1/TRBV3-2; clone size: NA; CDR3 DNA: TGTGCCAGCAGCCAACCCGGGACAGACGCTGAAGCTTTCTTT; CDR3 protein: CASSQPGTDAEAFF
D gene: NA; J gene: TRBJ1-2; V gene: TRBV28; clone size: once; CDR3 DNA: TGTGCCAGCAAGTGGCCAGACTCCAACTATGGCTACACCTTC; CDR3 protein: CASKWPDSNYGYTF
D gene: NA; J gene: TRBJ1-2; V gene: TRBV10-3; clone size: NA; CDR3 DNA: TGTGCCATCAGTGATTCCGGGGTCAACTATGGCTACACCTTC; CDR3 protein: CAISDSGVNYGYTF
D gene: TRBD1; J gene: TRBJ1-3; V gene: TRBV2; clone size: NA; CDR3 DNA: TGTGCCAGCAGAGACAGGGTCGCTGGAAACACCATATATTTT; CDR3 protein: CASRDRVAGNTIYF
D gene: TRBD2; J gene: TRBJ2-1; V gene: TRBV7-9; clone size: NA; CDR3 DNA: TGTGCCAGCAGCGCGCGGGGGAGCTCCTACAATGAGCAGTTCTTC; CDR3 protein: CASSARGSSYNEQFF
D gene: TRBD1; J gene: TRBJ1-6; V gene: TRBV27; clone size: NA; CDR3 DNA: TGTGCCAGCAGCTCTGGACAGGATAATTCACCCCTCCACTTT; CDR3 protein: CASSSGQDNSPLHF
D gene: TRBD2; J gene: TRBJ2-3; V gene: TRBV4-3; clone size: NA; CDR3 DNA: TGCGCCAGCAGCCAAACGGCGGGACTAACAGATACGCAGTATTTT; CDR3 protein: CASSQTAGLTDTQYF
D gene: NA; J gene: TRBJ1-1; V gene: TRBV5-1; clone size: NA; CDR3 DNA: TGCGCCAGCAGTTTCGGGAGTCTGAACACTGAAGCTTTCTTT; CDR3 protein: CASSFGSLNTEAFF
D gene: NA; J gene: TRBJ2-7; V gene: TRBV9; clone size: NA; CDR3 DNA: TGTGCCAGCAGCGCCCATTCAGGGTCGAGGAACGAGCAGTACTTC; CDR3 protein: CASSAHSGSRNEQYF
D gene: NA; J gene: TRBJ1-1; V gene: TRBV30; clone size: NA; CDR3 DNA: TGTGCCTGGAGTGTAGGGGTGAACACTGAAGCTTTCTTT; CDR3 protein: CAWSVGVNTEAFF
D gene: NA; J gene: TRBJ1-2; V gene: TRBV18; clone size: NA; CDR3 DNA: TGTGCCAGCTCACCCGACAGTCAGTCGGGTTATGGCTACACCTTC; CDR3 protein: CASSPDSQSGYGYTF
D gene: NA; J gene: TRBJ2-2; V gene: TRBV2; clone size: NA; CDR3 DNA: TGTGCCAGCATAGCGCACGCGAACACCGGGGAGCTGTTTTTT; CDR3 protein: CASIAHANTGELFF
D gene: TRBD1; J gene: TRBJ1-6; V gene: TRBV3-1/TRBV3-2; clone size: once; CDR3 DNA: TGTGCCAGCAGCCAGGGACAGGGGGATAATTCACCCCTCCACTTT; CDR3 protein: CASSQGQGDNSPLHF
D gene: NA; J gene: TRBJ1-1; V gene: TRBV9; clone size: NA; CDR3 DNA: TGTGCCAGCAGCGTAGAAGGACAGCCGAACACTGAAGCTTTCTTT; CDR3 protein: CASSVEGQPNTEAFF
D gene: TRBD1; J gene: TRBJ1-4; V gene: TRBV13; clone size: NA; CDR3 DNA: TGTGCCAGCAGCCCTCCAGGGGGGCGAGTTAATGAAAAACTGTTTTTT; CDR3 protein: CASSPPGGRVNEKLFF
D gene: TRBD2; J gene: TRBJ2-1; V gene: TRBV2; clone size: NA; CDR3 DNA: TGTGCCAGCAGTGGCGGGAGGCCCAGGTCAAGGCAGTTCTTC; CDR3 protein: CASSGGRPRSRQFF
D gene: TRBD1; J gene: TRBJ2-3; V gene: TRBV24-1; clone size: NA; CDR3 DNA: TGTGCCACCAGACCAGGACAGGGCACAGATACGCAGTATTTT; CDR3 protein: CATRPGQGTDTQYF
D gene: NA; J gene: TRBJ2-5; V gene: TRBV19; clone size: NA; CDR3 DNA: TGTGCCAGCTCTCGAGGTGATCGAGCACGGGAGACCCAGTACTTC; CDR3 protein: CASSRGDRARETQYF
D gene: NA; J gene: TRBJ1-2; V gene: TRBV28; clone size: NA; CDR3 DNA: TGTGCCAGCAGTTTAGGTTTGGGCAGGAACTATGGCTACACCTTC; CDR3 protein: CASSLGLGRNYGYTF
D gene: TRBD1; J gene: TRBJ1-4; V gene: TRBV5-6; clone size: NA; CDR3 DNA: TGTGCCAGCAGCTTATTGGAAGGGGGCGCAGGAGAAAAACTGTTTTTT; CDR3 protein: CASSLLEGGAGEKLFF
D gene: NA; J gene: TRBJ2-7; V gene: TRBV3-1/TRBV3-2; clone size: NA; CDR3 DNA: TGTGCCAGCAGCCAAGATCTCCCGAGGAACTACGAGCAGTACTTC; CDR3 protein: CASSQDLPRNYEQYF